Listed below are T cell receptor beta chains from one sample, sequenced in a study of graft-versus-host responses after intestinal transplantation. This table comes from immunoSEQ multiplex PCR, and its TCRdb copy is limited to in-frame clones, with some not included. The table records more than 90,000 clones, more than 90% of them present only once. These receptors' antigens are unknown. Specimen: unstimulated CD4+ T cells sorted from spleen or lymph node cells, collected before transplant. These receptors were taken from a human donor who was the organ donor for an intestinal transplant. Both conserved end residues are part of each CDR3. D genes are given only for firm matches. Clone size appears in some rows only: once, few, many, or a class for an expanded clone.

d_call,clone_size,j_call,v_call,cdr3_nt,cdr3_aa
-,-,TRBJ2-3,TRBV15,TGTGCCACCAGCAGAGATCGGCTCAGGGAAATCACGCAGTATTTT,CATSRDRLREITQYF
-,-,TRBJ2-7,TRBV4-3,TGCGCCAGCAGCCAAGGACGCGGGGTGCGGAGCTCCTACGAGCAGTACTTC,CASSQGRGVRSSYEQYF
TRBD1,-,TRBJ2-7,TRBV6-5,TGTGCCAGCAGTTACTCGGGACAGGGCTCCTACGAGCAGTACTTC,CASSYSGQGSYEQYF
TRBD2,-,TRBJ2-1,TRBV6-1,TGTGCCAGCAGGCCAGCGGGAACTTACAATGAGCAGTTCTTC,CASRPAGTYNEQFF
-,-,TRBJ2-2,TRBV5-6,TGTGCCAGCAGCCGTTTCGGACTGATAGGGGAGCTGTTTTTT,CASSRFGLIGELFF
-,-,TRBJ2-1,TRBV19,TGTGCCAGTAAGGCAGCGGGCGAGAGGAATGAGCAGTTCTTC,CASKAAGERNEQFF
TRBD2,-,TRBJ2-5,TRBV7-2,TGTGCCAGCAGCTTTTGGGGGGGAGAGACCCAGTACTTC,CASSFWGGETQYF
-,few,TRBJ2-4,TRBV19,TGTGCCAGTAGTATTTCGAGGGTAGACATTCAGTACTTC,CASSISRVDIQYF
-,-,TRBJ2-1,TRBV20-1,TGCAGTGCTAGGGGGGCTGAGCAGTTCTTC,CSARGAEQFF
-,-,TRBJ2-4,TRBV7-2,TGTGCCAGCAGCTTAGTGAGGGAAAACATTCAGTACTTC,CASSLVRENIQYF
TRBD1,-,TRBJ2-5,TRBV28,TGTGCCAGCAGTCCGTGGACAGGACAAGAGACCCAGTACTTC,CASSPWTGQETQYF
-,-,TRBJ1-3,TRBV19,TGTGCCAGTACCCGGACACCTGGAAACACCATATATTTT,CASTRTPGNTIYF
TRBD1,-,TRBJ2-3,TRBV30,TGTGCCTGGAATAGACAGGGGACTAGCACAGATACGCAGTATTTT,CAWNRQGTSTDTQYF
-,-,TRBJ1-1,TRBV18,TGTGCCAGCTCACCACGGACACAGGGTGGGACTGAAGCTTTCTTT,CASSPRTQGGTEAFF
-,-,TRBJ2-2,TRBV7-2,TGTGCCAGCAGCCCACTTAGAGACGGGGAGCTGTTTTTT,CASSPLRDGELFF
TRBD2,once,TRBJ2-7,TRBV10-3,TGTGCCATCAGAGAGACTAGCGGGAGCTACGAGCAGTACTTC,CAIRETSGSYEQYF
-,-,TRBJ2-7,TRBV11-2,TGTGCCAGCAGCCCCAAGGGATACCCCCTCGAGCAGTACTTC,CASSPKGYPLEQYF
-,-,TRBJ2-3,TRBV5-8,TGTGCCAGCAGCTTACGGACAGATACGCAGTATTTT,CASSLRTDTQYF
TRBD1,-,TRBJ1-2,TRBV19,TGTGCCAGTAGTATGATGGGACAGCCGCTATCTAACTATGGCTACACCTTC,CASSMMGQPLSNYGYTF